The T cell receptor (beta chain) described here comes from a study of T-cell memory formation after mild COVID-19. TCRdb processed the 5' RACE reads anew with MiXCR; each CDR3 protein has one entry. The sample shows under 550,000 distinct CDR3 sequences, 15% to 20% of them seen only once. The V gene lost 2 bases and the J gene lost 3 bases, with 11 bases spanning the gap. This CDR3 contains 15 residues. CDR1 and CDR2 from the germline V gene are SGHDN and FVKESK. This clonotype was counted at least ten times. As yet, its antigen is unknown. Study-level results: A second wave expanding day 15 to 37 was CD4+-biased; contracting clones were balanced. Among contracting clones, CD4+ were mainly CM/EM and CD8+ enriched in EMRA.

The receptor's source is an adult woman who had mild COVID-19 (a few samples of this study predate the infection). Cell type and time point are not known. The V and J genes are TRBV14 and TRBJ2-1; the D gene is possibly TRBD2 (6 bases). Source material: PBMCs or a T cell subset sorted from them (not recorded which). The CDR3 loop reads CASSQPRGLYNEQFF. The DNA for the CDR3 is TGTGCCAGCAGCCAACCGCGGGGCCTCTACAATGAGCAGTTCTTC.